The 18 T cell receptor beta chains in this list originate from one sample, sequenced in a study of cytomegalovirus exposure and HLA in healthy donors. The PCR employed 60 Vbeta primers together with 13 Jbeta primers. Profiled with immunoSEQ multiplex PCR; TCRdb holds only in-frame clones, not every one. The sample includes over 85,000 clones, 79% of them seen just once. Sequencing was done on a sample of PBMCs. The receptor set was obtained from a woman between 40 and 50 years old in good health and CMV-seronegative.

The CDR3 protein is CASSLWTGGLNTEAFF. CDR3 bases: TGTGCCAGCAGTTTATGGACAGGGGGCTTGAACACTGAAGCTTTCTTT. This chain joins TRBV28 and TRBJ1-1, with TRBD1 matching over 10 bases. This CDR3 spans 16 amino acids. Germline assignment: CDR1 MDHEN and CDR2 SYDVKM. The ends lost 0 bases at V and 0 bases at J; junction bases unmatched: 1.

The chain joins TRBV28 to TRBJ1-1; 9 bases match TRBD1. Germline V lookup: CDR1 MDHEN, CDR2 SYDVKM. J gave up 0 bases and V 3 bases, and 2 bases lay outside the gene matches. The CDR3 loop spans 15 amino acids. The CDR3 DNA follows: TGTGCCAGCAGTTTCGGACAGGGGATGAACACTGAAGCTTTCTTT. Residues: CASSFGQGMNTEAFF.

The chain couples TRBV5-1 to TRBJ2-2; 9 bases match TRBD1. The length of the CDR3 is 15 residues. Trimming took 4 bases from V and 1 from J; bases not matched to a gene: 2. CDR1 is SGHRS, CDR2 YFSETQ, per germline. CDR3 nucleotides: TGCGCCAGCAGCACGGGACAGGGGAACACCGGGGAGCTGTTTTTT. It is translated as CASSTGQGNTGELFF.

The J gene is TRBJ2-1, the V gene TRBV11-2; D ambiguous. The ends were cut back, 4 bases at V and 0 bases at J, with 13 bases in the middle. CDR3 length equals 16 residues. The germline CDR1 and CDR2 sequences are SGHAT and FQNNGV. The CDR3 sequence: CASSSTTANSYNEQFF. Written as DNA, the CDR3 is TGTGCCAGCAGCTCAACTACCGCGAACTCCTACAATGAGCAGTTCTTC.

The chain uses TRBV19 and TRBJ1-5; 9 nucleotides line up with TRBD1. The CDR3 is made up of 17 amino acids. Losses at the gene ends were 0 bases for V and 5 bases for J; bases not matched to a gene: 8. Per the germline V gene, CDR1 is LNHDA and CDR2 is SQIVND (reference sequence). The DNA of the CDR3 is TGTGCCAGTAGTATAGACCGTTACAGGGGGCGTGATCAGCCCCAGCATTTT. It codes for CASSIDRYRGRDQPQHF. Together with reference TRBV19 and TRBJ1-5, the CDR3 gives the full variable domain: DGGITQSPKYLFRKEGQNVTLSCEQNLNHDAMYWYRQDPGQGLRLIYYSQIVNDFQKGDIAEGYSVSREKKESFPLTVTSAQKNPTAFYLCASSIDRYRGRDQPQHFGDGTRLSIL.

This sequence joins TRBV9 and TRBJ2-7, with TRBD1 matching over 8 bases. Trimming at V came to 4 bases and at J to 6 bases, leaving 12 bases not matched to a gene. Germline V CDR1 and CDR2: SGDLS, YYNGEE. This CDR3 is 15 amino acids long. This CDR3 reads CASSSQPRGPGEQYF. The CDR3 coding sequence is TGTGCCAGCAGCAGCCAACCCAGGGGGCCAGGCGAGCAGTACTTC.

This chain links TRBV4-3 with TRBJ1-5, with D uncertain. CDR1 LGHNA and CDR2 YSLEER come from the germline V gene. CDR3 size: 16 residues. Trimming removed 2 bases from V and 0 bases from J, with 11 bases in between. CDR3 sequence: CASSQLYRDSNQPQHF. The CDR3 DNA sequence: TGCGCCAGCAGCCAACTCTACAGAGATAGCAATCAGCCCCAGCATTTT.

V gene TRBV4-1 combines with J gene TRBJ1-6; 8 nucleotides match TRBD1. CDR1 and CDR2 from the germline V gene are MGHRA and YSYEKL. V was pared by 1 base and J by 8 bases, with 10 bases of the junction left unmatched. The CDR3 has 17 amino acids. CDR3: CASSQGVSGQGYSPLHF. CDR3 nucleotides: TGCGCCAGCAGCCAAGGAGTTTCAGGACAGGGTTATTCACCCCTCCACTTT.

This clone has a single count. This rearrangement joins TRBV14 to TRBJ2-4, with D perhaps TRBD2 (7 bases). CDR1 is SGHDN and CDR2 is FVKESK in the germline V gene. This CDR3 region has 18 residues. Trimming removed 5 bases from V and 0 bases from J, with 20 bases in between. The CDR3, as DNA: TGTGCCAGCAGCTCTACAAGGGGGGGACCTCTAGCCAAAAACATTCAGTACTTC. This codes for CASSSTRGGPLAKNIQYF.

The rearrangement links TRBV7-7 to TRBJ2-2, with a possible D match to TRBD2 (5 bases). Germline V gene sequence: CDR1 SSHAT, CDR2 FNYEAQ (reference sequence). This CDR3 spans 15 amino acids. V dropped 1 base and J dropped 1 base, with 7 bases sitting between them. The DNA of the CDR3 is TGTGCCAGCAGCTTAGGAGGGTTGAACACCGGGGAGCTGTTTTTT. Translation: CASSLGGLNTGELFF. The entire variable domain, with the rest obtained from reference TRBV7-7 and TRBJ2-2, is as follows: GAGVSQSPRYKVTKRGQDVTLRCDPISSHATLYWYQQALGQGPEFLTYFNYEAQPDKSGLPSDRFSAERPEGSISTLTIQRTEQRDSAMYRCASSLGGLNTGELFFGEGSRLTVL.

The chain joins TRBV5-1 to TRBJ2-3; 9 bases are a match to TRBD1. The length of the CDR3 is 17 residues. J was trimmed by 0 bases and V by 4 bases; bases with no gene match: 9. Germline V gene sequence: CDR1 SGHRS, CDR2 YFSETQ. The chain's CDR3 is CASSLWDREKSTDTQYF. The CDR3, as DNA: TGCGCCAGCAGCCTATGGGACAGGGAGAAAAGCACAGATACGCAGTATTTT.

A note on this clone: One end of the junction varies from germline; a read error may be responsible. The chain carries TRBV15 and TRBJ2-7; unclear D gene. CDR1 is LNHNV and CDR2 is YYDKDF in the germline V gene (reference sequence). The CDR3 consists of 14 residues. The CDR3 is CATSRAAESYEQYF. The CDR3 DNA reads TGTGCCACCAGTAGAGCCGCGGAATCCTACGAGCAGTACTTC.

V gene TRBV2 combines with J gene TRBJ1-6; D might be TRBD1 (5 bases). Germline V gene data show CDR1 as SNHLY and CDR2 as FYNNEI. The CDR3 spans 15 residues. Trimming removed 7 bases from V and 6 bases from J, with 16 bases in between. CDR3 protein: CASMGRDRSNSPLHF. The CDR3 region has the DNA TGTGCCAGCATGGGCAGGGATCGATCTAATTCACCCCTCCACTTT. Combining the CDR3 with reference TRBV2 and TRBJ1-6 gives the whole variable domain EPEVTQTPSHQVTQMGQEVILRCVPISNHLYFYWYRQILGQKVEFLVSFYNNEISEKSEIFDDQFSVERPDGSNFTLKIRSTKLEDSAMYFCASMGRDRSNSPLHFGNGTRLTVT.

In its sample, this clone was seen once. The chain couples TRBV30 to TRBJ1-4; D might be TRBD1 (6 bases). CDR1 and CDR2 from the germline V gene are GTSNPN and SVGIG (reference sequence). The CDR3 totals 14 residues. Trimming shortened V by 1 base and J by 7 bases, and 13 bases separated the two germline ends. CDR3 loop: CAWSEGVGGEKLFF. The CDR3 DNA follows: TGTGCCTGGAGTGAGGGGGTCGGTGGTGAAAAACTGTTTTTT.

The chain carries TRBV30 and TRBJ2-7; D not certain. Trimming removed 2 bases at V and 6 bases at J, with 5 bases between. Germline loops: CDR1 GTSNPN, CDR2 SVGIG (reference sequence). CDR3 length: 10 amino acids. CDR3 DNA sequence: TGTGCCTGGAGTACTCGCGAGCAGTACTTC. It encodes CAWSTREQYF.

This clone was seen only a few times. The gene calls are TRBV7-6 and TRBJ1-1, with 7 bases identical to TRBD1. CDR1 and CDR2 (germline): SGHVS, FNYEAQ. The CDR3 has 12 amino acids. Trimming took 5 bases from V and 7 from J; bases not matched to a gene: 4. The CDR3, as DNA: TGTGCCAGCAGCACAGCAGGGGGTGAAGCTTTCTTT. This translates into CASSTAGGEAFF.

V and J are TRBV5-1 and TRBJ1-1; the match to TRBD1 covers 7 bases. Germline V gene lookup returns CDR1 SGHRS and CDR2 YFSETQ. V lost 0 bases, J lost 1 base, and 3 bases stayed unmatched. CDR3 length equals 15 residues. This chain's CDR3 is CASSLVGTENTEAFF. DNA of the CDR3: TGCGCCAGCAGCTTGGTTGGGACAGAGAACACTGAAGCTTTCTTT.

CDR3 loop: CASRNAEDGYTF. CDR3 nucleotides: TGTGCCAGCAGGAACGCGGAGGATGGCTACACCTTC. The J gene is TRBJ1-2, the V gene TRBV11-2; no definite D call. Trimming shortened V by 6 bases and J by 6 bases, and 11 bases separated the two germline ends. This CDR3 has 12 amino acids. Germline V CDR1 and CDR2: SGHAT, FQNNGV.